This T cell receptor beta chain is drawn from a study of T cells in Graves' hyperthyroidism and ophthalmopathy. The CDR3 is 12 amino acids. V gave up 3 bases and J gave up 3 bases, with 5 bases separating them. Germline V gives CDR1 ENHRY, CDR2 SYGVKD. Amplified TCR beta CDR3 regions came from RNA transcripts. The TCR CDR3 first-round RT-PCR relied on the HTBI primer set. From the multiplex PCR reads, TCRdb called clonotypes with MiXCR, one entry per CDR3 protein. The sample comprises roughly 380,000 distinct CDR3 sequences, about 20% of which are singletons, and about 4% rests with the top ten. If no ophthalmopathy progression occurred within 18 months, Graves' hyperthyroidism was stable. This clonotype was found many times. Its antigen is not identified. Findings of the study overall: Before onset, by a median of around 6.1 months, the model predicted ophthalmopathy. Most thyroid clonotypes with frequency above 0.001 were detected in blood.

This sequence was found in a woman between 18 and 29 years old with Graves' hyperthyroidism. The sequenced material came from blood. The chain has TRBV10-3 and TRBJ2-5; D is unresolved. The CDR3 sequence: CAISDREETQYF. CDR3 coding DNA: TGTGCCATCAGTGATCGGGAAGAGACCCAGTACTTC.